This TCR beta chain was sequenced during a study of blood T cell repertoires in COVID-19. Study summary: The United States, Italy and Spain supplied acute and convalescent COVID-19 samples.

Authors' analysis steps: Reference gene primer amplification in the assay estimated nucleated cell counts. Sequencing was performed with immunoSEQ multiplex PCR; in TCRdb, only in-frame clones are kept and a portion is missing. D and trimming come from the DNA, and the V and J calls and clone size come from that table. The table lists about 480,000 clones, around 87% of them singletons, with 1.5% to 2% in the top ten. Participants had their cohort set by participant-reported clinical history. Germline assignment: CDR1 WNHNN and CDR2 SYGVQD (reference sequence). V gave up 0 bases and J gave up 7 bases, with 4 bases separating them. The CDR3 has 11 residues.

This clonotype was obtained from a woman in her forties who had recovered from COVID-19. Sequenced material: PBMCs or T cells enriched from blood (not recorded which). This chain links TRBV10-1 with TRBJ2-7; D call uncertain. CDR3 nucleotides: TGCGCCAGCAGTGAGTCCGCGGAGCAGTACTTC. Amino acids: CASSESAEQYF.